These 14 T cell receptor beta chains were all obtained from the same sample, sequenced in a study of technical replicates of blood from four donors. Generated by immunoSEQ multiplex PCR, the TCRdb table keeps only in-frame clones and is missing some. The sample includes about 84,000 clones, almost 98% of them seen just once. Sequencing was performed on T cells isolated from PBMCs. The receptors shown here come from a human donor in good health.

The rearrangement links TRBV11-3 to TRBJ1-1; 7 nucleotides match TRBD1. V shed 0 bases, J shed 1 base, and the junction held 8 bases outside the gene matches. Germline V lookup: CDR1 SGHNT, CDR2 YENEEA. The CDR3 runs to 17 residues. CDR3 in DNA: TGTGCCAGCAGCTTAGATGCCGGGACAGCAAAGAACACTGAAGCTTTCTTT. Its translation: CASSLDAGTAKNTEAFF. The full variable domain, in which reference TRBV11-3 and TRBJ1-1 provide the parts outside the CDR3, is EAGVVQSPRYKIIEKKQPVAFWCNPISGHNTLYWYLQNLGQGPELLIRYENEEAVDDSQLPKDRFSAERLKGVDSTLKIQPAELGDSAVYLCASSLDAGTAKNTEAFFGQGTRLTVV.

V gene TRBV6-6 combines with J gene TRBJ1-1; 8 bases fit TRBD1. The CDR3 extends over 15 amino acids. V was clipped by 4 bases and J by 7 bases; unmatched bases: 11. CDR1 and CDR2 from the germline V gene are MNHNY and SVGAGI (reference sequence). CDR3 in DNA: TGTGCCAGCAGTTCATTACCCTCAGACAGGGGTGAAGCTTTCTTT. As protein: CASSSLPSDRGEAFF.

V is TRBV10-1 and J is TRBJ2-3, with 15 bases aligning to TRBD2. From germline, CDR1 is WNHNN and CDR2 SYGVQD (reference sequence). The CDR3 spans 16 residues. V was clipped by 5 bases and J by 3 bases; unmatched bases: 3. The DNA for the CDR3 is TGCGCCAGCAGTTGCGGGACTAGCGGGAGGACAGATACGCAGTATTTT. Amino acids: CASSCGTSGRTDTQYF.

This sequence joins TRBV5-1 and TRBJ2-2; D gene uncertain. Germline-derived CDR1 and CDR2 are SGHRS and YFSETQ. V gave up 0 bases and J gave up 2 bases, with 14 bases separating them. The length of the CDR3 is 17 residues. CDR3 region: CASSLGGSLSNTGELFF. CDR3 DNA: TGCGCCAGCAGCTTGGGCGGTTCACTATCCAACACCGGGGAGCTGTTTTTT.

The genes are TRBV11-2 and TRBJ2-1, with 12 bases matching TRBD2. The CDR3 sequence is 18 residues long. The germline V gene has CDR1 SGHAT and CDR2 FQNNGV. The V segment lost 1 base and the J segment 5 bases; nucleotides outside the gene matches: 9. The CDR3 sequence is CASSLVAGLAGRNNEQFF. CDR3 bases: TGTGCCAGCAGCTTAGTTGCGGGACTAGCGGGCCGTAACAATGAGCAGTTCTTC.

V gene TRBV6-4 combines with J gene TRBJ2-2; perhaps TRBD2 as D (6 bases). Trimming shortened V by 0 bases and J by 5 bases, and 10 bases separated the two germline ends. Germline V CDR1 and CDR2: MRHNA, SNTAGT. The CDR3 is made up of 15 amino acids. The CDR3 bases are TGTGCCAGCAGTGACTCCGGGGACTTTACCGGGGAGCTGTTTTTT. Translation gives CASSDSGDFTGELFF.

This clone was found once. V gene TRBV12-5 combines with J gene TRBJ1-5, with no clear D. CDR3 length equals 17 residues. Germline CDR1 LGHNT, CDR2 FRNRAP. Trimming took off 0 bases at V and 0 bases at J, with 12 bases between the two ends. CDR3 in DNA: TGTGCTAGTGGTTTGGTACTTCGCATACTTAGCAATCAGCCCCAGCATTTT. This encodes CASGLVLRILSNQPQHF.

The chain carries TRBV11-3 and TRBJ1-3; possible D gene TRBD1, 5 bases. V was clipped by 4 bases and J by 4 bases, with 14 bases between them. Germline V lookup: CDR1 SGHNT, CDR2 YENEEA. The CDR3 has 15 residues. The CDR3 sequence: CASSSRRGYGNTIYF. DNA of the CDR3: TGTGCCAGCAGCTCCAGGAGGGGATACGGAAACACCATATATTTT.

The CDR3 sequence is CASSMSVGGETQYF. Here the CDR3 DNA reads TGCGCCAGCAGCATGTCGGTCGGGGGGGAGACCCAGTACTTC. This chain uses TRBV5-1 with TRBJ2-5; TRBD2 matches at 7 bases. The CDR3 consists of 14 residues. The germline CDR1 and CDR2 sequences are SGHRS and YFSETQ. V dropped 4 bases and J dropped 5; count of bases not matched to a gene: 8. The whole variable domain, remainder taken from reference TRBV5-1 and TRBJ2-5, is KAGVTQTPRYLIKTRGQQVTLSCSPISGHRSVSWYQQTPGQGLQFLFEYFSETQRNKGNFPGRFSGRQFSNSRSEMNVSTLELGDSALYLCASSMSVGGETQYFGPGTRLLVL.

This chain links TRBV12-5 with TRBJ2-1; D gene ambiguous. CDR3 size: 14 residues. Germline CDR1 is LGHNT and CDR2 is FRNRAP. With 0 bases removed from V and 3 bases from J, the gap between germline ends came to 6 bases. In nucleotides, the CDR3 is TGTGCTAGTGGTTTGGTCTCCTTCTACAATGAGCAGTTCTTC. Amino acids: CASGLVSFYNEQFF.

The rearrangement links TRBV9 to TRBJ2-1; 7 bases align to TRBD2. The CDR3 length is 15 residues. Germline V gene sequence: CDR1 SGDLS, CDR2 YYNGEE. V was clipped by 3 bases and J by 4 bases; unmatched bases: 7. The CDR3 is CASSGGGNEYNEQFF. For the CDR3, the DNA is TGTGCCAGCAGCGGGGGGGGTAATGAGTACAATGAGCAGTTCTTC.

This chain connects TRBV5-1 to TRBJ1-4; tentatively, D is TRBD1 (5 bases). The CDR3 loop spans 14 amino acids. V lost 6 bases to trimming and J lost 8 bases, with 17 bases between them. Germline values: CDR1 SGHRS, CDR2 YFSETQ. The CDR3 protein is CASTTREFGEKLFF. Written as DNA, the CDR3 is TGCGCCAGCACCACCAGGGAATTCGGAGAAAAACTGTTTTTT.

The chain couples TRBV29-1 to TRBJ2-7; 7 nucleotides agree with TRBD1. Germline V gene data show CDR1 as SQVTM and CDR2 as ANQGSEA. There are 13 residues in the CDR3. The ends lost 1 base at V and 2 bases at J; junction bases unmatched: 2. As DNA, the CDR3 is TGCAGCGTTGAAGGGGACAGAACCTACGAGCAGTACTTC. It specifies CSVEGDRTYEQYF.

The rearrangement uses TRBV2 and TRBJ2-2, with TRBD2 identical over 9 bases. V was clipped by 6 bases and J by 6 bases; unmatched bases: 8. This CDR3 has 15 residues. Germline V gene lookup returns CDR1 SNHLY and CDR2 FYNNEI. The CDR3 protein is CASRTLAGWAGELFF. CDR3 nucleotides: TGTGCCAGCAGGACCCTAGCGGGGTGGGCCGGGGAGCTGTTTTTT.